These T cell receptor beta chains were read from a single sample in a study of regulatory T cells in long-lasting Graves disease. From the multiplex PCR reads, TCRdb called clonotypes with MiXCR, one entry per CDR3 protein. The sample carries some 430,000 distinct CDR3 sequences, 20% to 25% recorded once. The sequences come from peripheral blood mononuclear cells (PBMCs), collected when the disease was refractory, from a patient treated with antithyroid drugs. These receptor sequences come from a female donor with Graves disease. Both conserved end residues are part of each CDR3. A D gene is named only where the DNA matches it firmly. Size values are once, few and many counts, or a class for expanded clones, and some rows have none.

j_call: TRBJ2-7; v_call: TRBV5-6; d_call: NA; clone_size: many; cdr3_aa: CASSSRGAFSYEQYF; cdr3_nt: TGTGCCAGCAGCTCAAGAGGGGCATTCTCCTACGAGCAGTACTTC
j_call: TRBJ1-5; v_call: TRBV20-1; d_call: NA; clone_size: NA; cdr3_aa: CSARDSRILTGSNQPQHF; cdr3_nt: TGCAGTGCTAGAGATTCCCGGATCCTCACGGGAAGCAATCAGCCCCAGCATTTT
j_call: TRBJ1-2; v_call: TRBV7-9; d_call: TRBD1; clone_size: few; cdr3_aa: CASSLPGTDYYGYTF; cdr3_nt: TGTGCCAGCAGCTTACCCGGGACAGATTACTATGGCTACACCTTC
j_call: TRBJ2-2; v_call: TRBV27; d_call: TRBD1; clone_size: few; cdr3_aa: CATTGGGAGELFF; cdr3_nt: TGTGCGACGACAGGGGGAGGTGCCGGGGAGCTGTTTTTT
j_call: TRBJ2-7; v_call: TRBV11-1; d_call: TRBD2; clone_size: many; cdr3_aa: CASSLSYLAGGEQQYF; cdr3_nt: TGTGCCAGCAGCTTATCCTACCTAGCGGGAGGGGAGCAGCAGTACTTC
j_call: TRBJ2-7; v_call: TRBV28; d_call: TRBD1; clone_size: many; cdr3_aa: CASTSGQGSGEQYF; cdr3_nt: TGTGCCAGCACAAGTGGACAGGGCTCTGGGGAGCAGTACTTC
j_call: TRBJ1-5; v_call: TRBV7-8; d_call: NA; clone_size: NA; cdr3_aa: CASSSVLGNQPQHF; cdr3_nt: TGTGCCAGCAGCTCGGTTTTGGGGAATCAGCCCCAGCATTTT
j_call: TRBJ2-7; v_call: TRBV20-1; d_call: TRBD2; clone_size: NA; cdr3_aa: CSVGSSGPYEQYF; cdr3_nt: TGCAGTGTAGGGTCTAGCGGTCCCTACGAGCAGTACTTC
j_call: TRBJ1-5; v_call: TRBV6-5; d_call: NA; clone_size: many; cdr3_aa: CASSYTGNQPQHF; cdr3_nt: TGTGCCAGCAGTTACACGGGCAATCAGCCCCAGCATTTT
j_call: TRBJ2-2; v_call: TRBV3-1; d_call: NA; clone_size: few; cdr3_aa: CASSPRGGYTGELFF; cdr3_nt: TGTGCCAGCAGCCCCCGTGGGGGCTACACCGGGGAGCTGTTTTTT
j_call: TRBJ2-7; v_call: TRBV10-3; d_call: NA; clone_size: NA; cdr3_aa: CAPRLGYENSYEQYF; cdr3_nt: TGTGCCCCCAGGCTCGGCTATGAGAACTCCTACGAGCAGTACTTC
j_call: TRBJ2-7; v_call: TRBV6-9; d_call: TRBD2; clone_size: many; cdr3_aa: CASSYGGTSGTHEQYF; cdr3_nt: TGTGCCAGCAGTTACGGCGGGACTAGCGGGACCCACGAGCAGTACTTC
j_call: TRBJ2-5; v_call: TRBV29-1; d_call: TRBD1; clone_size: NA; cdr3_aa: CSETLFEWGQGEAQYF; cdr3_nt: TGCAGCGAAACGCTCTTCGAATGGGGACAGGGGGAGGCCCAGTACTTC
j_call: TRBJ2-7; v_call: TRBV30; d_call: TRBD2; clone_size: NA; cdr3_aa: CAWSFGTSSYEQYF; cdr3_nt: TGTGCCTGGAGTTTCGGGACTAGTTCCTACGAGCAGTACTTC
j_call: TRBJ1-3; v_call: TRBV4-2; d_call: NA; clone_size: NA; cdr3_aa: CASSPIGRATSGNTIYF; cdr3_nt: TGTGCCAGCAGCCCTATTGGCAGGGCAACCTCTGGAAACACCATATATTTT
j_call: TRBJ1-2; v_call: TRBV3-1; d_call: TRBD1; clone_size: few; cdr3_aa: CASSQGRPTGNYGYTF; cdr3_nt: TGTGCCAGCAGCCAAGGAAGACCGACAGGGAACTATGGCTACACCTTC
j_call: TRBJ2-7; v_call: TRBV7-9; d_call: NA; clone_size: NA; cdr3_aa: CASRPDGNPTPYEQYF; cdr3_nt: TGTGCCAGCAGACCGGACGGGAACCCCACACCCTACGAGCAGTACTTC
j_call: TRBJ2-7; v_call: TRBV6-1; d_call: NA; clone_size: NA; cdr3_aa: CASTPPQGGGEQYF; cdr3_nt: TGTGCCAGCACCCCCCCACAGGGAGGTGGCGAGCAGTACTTC
j_call: TRBJ1-1; v_call: TRBV29-1; d_call: NA; clone_size: few; cdr3_aa: CSVAGRTNTEAFF; cdr3_nt: TGCAGCGTTGCGGGCAGGACGAACACTGAAGCTTTCTTT
j_call: TRBJ2-7; v_call: TRBV6-1; d_call: NA; clone_size: many; cdr3_aa: CASRMDHLGLYEQYF; cdr3_nt: TGTGCCAGCAGGATGGACCATTTAGGGCTCTACGAGCAGTACTTC
j_call: TRBJ2-7; v_call: TRBV7-9; d_call: NA; clone_size: few; cdr3_aa: CASSSAMGDPFYEQYF; cdr3_nt: TGTGCCAGCAGCTCCGCGATGGGGGACCCTTTCTACGAGCAGTACTTC
j_call: TRBJ2-7; v_call: TRBV25-1; d_call: NA; clone_size: NA; cdr3_aa: CASSIGGMDEQYF; cdr3_nt: TGTGCCAGCAGCATAGGGGGAATGGACGAGCAGTACTTC
j_call: TRBJ1-2; v_call: TRBV5-1; d_call: NA; clone_size: many; cdr3_aa: CASSLGRGLTGRNYGYTF; cdr3_nt: TGCGCCAGCAGCTTGGGTCGGGGCCTTACAGGGAGAAACTATGGCTACACCTTC
j_call: TRBJ1-1; v_call: TRBV30; d_call: TRBD1; clone_size: few; cdr3_aa: CAWAGGGRAFF; cdr3_nt: TGTGCCTGGGCAGGGGGAGGGCGAGCTTTCTTT
j_call: TRBJ2-2; v_call: TRBV7-9; d_call: TRBD2; clone_size: few; cdr3_aa: CASSLEVAGGPGTGELFF; cdr3_nt: TGTGCCAGCAGCTTAGAGGTAGCGGGAGGTCCCGGGACCGGGGAGCTGTTTTTT
j_call: TRBJ1-1; v_call: TRBV7-9; d_call: NA; clone_size: many; cdr3_aa: CAGTSTVLNTEAFF; cdr3_nt: TGTGCCGGAACCTCAACAGTGTTGAACACTGAAGCTTTCTTT
j_call: TRBJ2-7; v_call: TRBV13; d_call: NA; clone_size: many; cdr3_aa: CASSFRLRPYEQYF; cdr3_nt: TGTGCCAGCAGCTTCAGGCTACGACCCTACGAGCAGTACTTC
j_call: TRBJ2-2; v_call: TRBV12-3/TRBV12-4; d_call: NA; clone_size: NA; cdr3_aa: CASSSVTPNTGELFF; cdr3_nt: TGTGCCAGCAGTTCTGTGACACCAAACACCGGGGAGCTGTTTTTT
j_call: TRBJ2-5; v_call: TRBV28; d_call: TRBD1; clone_size: many; cdr3_aa: CASSFLTGGLQETQYF; cdr3_nt: TGTGCCAGCAGTTTTCTGACAGGGGGTCTCCAAGAGACCCAGTACTTC
j_call: TRBJ2-5; v_call: TRBV11-1; d_call: TRBD1; clone_size: many; cdr3_aa: CASSYPDRAGQETQYF; cdr3_nt: TGTGCCAGCAGCTACCCGGACAGGGCGGGCCAAGAGACCCAGTACTTC
j_call: TRBJ1-2; v_call: TRBV7-6; d_call: NA; clone_size: NA; cdr3_aa: CASTPIPPPAMHGYTF; cdr3_nt: TGTGCCAGCACCCCTATCCCCCCCCCAGCTATGCATGGCTACACCTTC
j_call: TRBJ1-1; v_call: TRBV19; d_call: TRBD1; clone_size: few; cdr3_aa: CASSTLTGTEAFF; cdr3_nt: TGTGCCAGTAGTACCCTGACAGGGACTGAAGCTTTCTTT
j_call: TRBJ1-5; v_call: TRBV19; d_call: NA; clone_size: NA; cdr3_aa: CASSIARNQPQHF; cdr3_nt: TGTGCCAGTAGTATAGCCAGAAATCAGCCCCAGCATTTT
j_call: TRBJ2-7; v_call: TRBV11-2; d_call: NA; clone_size: many; cdr3_aa: CASSFDSEQYF; cdr3_nt: TGTGCCAGCAGCTTCGACAGCGAGCAGTACTTC
j_call: TRBJ2-5; v_call: TRBV20-1; d_call: TRBD2; clone_size: many; cdr3_aa: CSARVAGREETQYF; cdr3_nt: TGCAGTGCTAGAGTGGCCGGGAGGGAAGAGACCCAGTACTTC
j_call: TRBJ1-1; v_call: TRBV4-3; d_call: NA; clone_size: few; cdr3_aa: CASSQDSRVNTEAFF; cdr3_nt: TGTGCCAGCAGCCAAGACAGCAGAGTGAACACTGAAGCTTTCTTT
j_call: TRBJ2-5; v_call: TRBV28; d_call: TRBD2; clone_size: many; cdr3_aa: CASGARTSTDQETQYF; cdr3_nt: TGTGCCAGCGGAGCTCGGACTAGCACCGACCAAGAGACCCAGTACTTC
j_call: TRBJ2-7; v_call: TRBV19; d_call: NA; clone_size: many; cdr3_aa: CASSETPKGGYEQYF; cdr3_nt: TGTGCCAGTAGCGAGACACCTAAGGGGGGCTACGAGCAGTACTTC
j_call: TRBJ2-7; v_call: TRBV6-1; d_call: NA; clone_size: few; cdr3_aa: CASSPASYEQYF; cdr3_nt: TGTGCCAGCAGTCCTGCGAGCTACGAGCAGTACTTC
j_call: TRBJ1-2; v_call: TRBV3-1; d_call: TRBD1; clone_size: few; cdr3_aa: CASSPRGAGAGYTF; cdr3_nt: TGTGCCAGCAGCCCCAGGGGGGCAGGGGCTGGCTACACCTTC
j_call: TRBJ1-5; v_call: TRBV9; d_call: NA; clone_size: NA; cdr3_aa: CASSVDGRSNQPQHF; cdr3_nt: TGTGCCAGCAGCGTAGATGGGAGGAGCAATCAGCCCCAGCATTTT
j_call: TRBJ1-5; v_call: TRBV20-1; d_call: NA; clone_size: few; cdr3_aa: CSARQAYGNQPQHF; cdr3_nt: TGCAGTGCTAGGCAAGCTTACGGCAATCAGCCCCAGCATTTT
j_call: TRBJ2-5; v_call: TRBV15; d_call: NA; clone_size: many; cdr3_aa: CATSRLPGRAEEETQYF; cdr3_nt: TGTGCCACCAGCAGACTCCCGGGCAGGGCGGAGGAAGAGACCCAGTACTTC
j_call: TRBJ2-7; v_call: TRBV2; d_call: NA; clone_size: few; cdr3_aa: CASSKTGPGEQYF; cdr3_nt: TGTGCCAGCAGTAAAACGGGGCCTGGCGAGCAGTACTTC
j_call: TRBJ1-5; v_call: TRBV6-1; d_call: TRBD1; clone_size: NA; cdr3_aa: CASSRDSLSGGTDQPQHF; cdr3_nt: TGTGCCAGCAGTCGGGACAGCCTTTCGGGGGGGACCGATCAGCCCCAGCATTTT
j_call: TRBJ1-1; v_call: TRBV14; d_call: NA; clone_size: few; cdr3_aa: CASARGTEAFF; cdr3_nt: TGTGCCAGCGCTCGGGGCACTGAAGCTTTCTTT
j_call: TRBJ1-1; v_call: TRBV6-2/TRBV6-3; d_call: NA; clone_size: NA; cdr3_aa: CASSYPSGSTEAFF; cdr3_nt: TGTGCCAGCAGTTACCCCTCAGGGAGCACTGAAGCTTTCTTT
j_call: TRBJ2-6; v_call: TRBV27; d_call: TRBD2; clone_size: NA; cdr3_aa: CASSLEGGFSGATVLTF; cdr3_nt: TGTGCCAGCAGTTTAGAGGGAGGGTTCTCTGGGGCCACCGTCCTGACTTTC
j_call: TRBJ2-5; v_call: TRBV4-3; d_call: TRBD1; clone_size: NA; cdr3_aa: CASSQDFMGQGAETQYF; cdr3_nt: TGCGCCAGCAGCCAAGATTTCATGGGACAGGGGGCCGAGACCCAGTACTTC
j_call: TRBJ1-1; v_call: TRBV29-1; d_call: NA; clone_size: many; cdr3_aa: CSVEENTEAFF; cdr3_nt: TGCAGCGTTGAGGAGAACACTGAAGCTTTCTTT
j_call: TRBJ1-5; v_call: TRBV6-5; d_call: NA; clone_size: many; cdr3_aa: CASSYAGVHQPQHF; cdr3_nt: TGTGCCAGCAGTTACGCGGGCGTTCATCAGCCCCAGCATTTT
j_call: TRBJ1-6; v_call: TRBV7-2; d_call: NA; clone_size: few; cdr3_aa: CASSLSRYGPNSPLHF; cdr3_nt: TGTGCCAGCAGCCTAAGCCGATATGGCCCTAATTCACCCCTCCACTTT
j_call: TRBJ1-4; v_call: TRBV20-1; d_call: NA; clone_size: NA; cdr3_aa: CSARNPGSTNEKLFF; cdr3_nt: TGCAGTGCTAGAAATCCAGGGTCAACTAATGAAAAACTGTTTTTT
j_call: TRBJ2-7; v_call: TRBV12-3/TRBV12-4; d_call: TRBD1; clone_size: many; cdr3_aa: CASSLVGQRGEQYF; cdr3_nt: TGTGCCAGCAGTTTAGTGGGACAGAGGGGCGAGCAGTACTTC
j_call: TRBJ1-2; v_call: TRBV6-5; d_call: NA; clone_size: many; cdr3_aa: CASSYGGRGYGYTF; cdr3_nt: TGTGCCAGCAGTTACGGGGGCAGGGGCTATGGCTACACCTTC
j_call: TRBJ1-1; v_call: TRBV6-5; d_call: TRBD1; clone_size: many; cdr3_aa: CASSYWDRRDEAFF; cdr3_nt: TGTGCCAGCAGTTATTGGGACAGGCGGGATGAAGCTTTCTTT
j_call: TRBJ2-5; v_call: TRBV28; d_call: NA; clone_size: few; cdr3_aa: CATEEWFSETQYF; cdr3_nt: TGTGCCACAGAGGAGTGGTTTAGCGAGACCCAGTACTTC